This TCR beta chain was identified during a study of T cells in Graves' hyperthyroidism and ophthalmopathy. Regions amplified from RNA transcripts were the TCR beta CDR3 regions. During a first-round RT-PCR of the TCR CDR3, the HTBI primer set was used. Each CDR3 protein is one row after TCRdb ran MiXCR on the multiplex PCR reads. The data show about 640,000 distinct CDR3 sequences, roughly 20% seen once. Study outcomes and limitations: Appearing also in blood were most of the thyroid clonotypes expanded above 0.001. Ophthalmopathy and stable hyperthyroidism were separated by a 13 V-J model. Ophthalmopathy was model-predicted a median roughly 6.5 months pre-onset.

Concerning this clonotype: Its cognate antigen is unknown.

Germline assignment: CDR1 DFQATT and CDR2 SNEGSKA (reference sequence). Losses at the gene ends were 1 base for V and 4 bases for J; bases not matched to a gene: 6. The CDR3 spans 15 residues. What was sequenced was blood. The V gene is TRBV20-1, the J gene TRBJ2-2; 7 bases align to TRBD2. The clonotype comes from a man younger than 45 with Graves' ophthalmopathy. The CDR3 protein is CSARVAGVPTGELFF. CDR3 in DNA: TGCAGTGCTAGAGTGGCGGGAGTTCCCACCGGGGAGCTGTTTTTT.